This T cell receptor beta chain derives from a study of T cells in Graves' hyperthyroidism and ophthalmopathy (dated by TCRdb to between 2018 and 2021). Describing the broader study: Peripheral blood was collected at initial diagnosis, before any treatment. Once sampling was done, hyperthyroidism patients were given methimazole at a starting dose of 30 mg daily, whereas ophthalmopathy patients were given high-dose intravenous methylprednisolone. TCR Vbeta CDR3 sequencing of 120 to 150 peripheral blood samples (over 40 ophthalmopathy, roughly 74 hyperthyroidism and some 17 progressor patients) is reported in the paper. The approximately 100 discovery patients were randomly split 7:3 into training and test sets. In about 6 Graves' hyperthyroidism patients, the study also compared T-cell repertoires from thyroid tissue with T-cell repertoires from blood. TCR V-J signatures able to tell the groups apart were searched for in a discovery cohort of approximately 95 patients, of whom 43 had Graves' ophthalmopathy and about 60 had stable Graves' hyperthyroidism. An independent validation cohort of around 19 hyperthyroidism patients and approximately 17 patients who later progressed to ophthalmopathy tested prospective prediction of ophthalmopathy.

A patient counted as having stable Graves' hyperthyroidism if no progression to ophthalmopathy occurred over 18 months of follow-up. Hyperthyroidism patients were newly diagnosed, had a disease duration of under 2 months, and were aged 18 to 65 years. Patients with uncontrolled infections, other autoimmune diseases, pregnancy or lactation were excluded. Diagnoses relied on clinical symptoms, serum thyroxine and TRAb, thyroid ultrasound and orbital computed tomography. PBMCs were separated from 10 ml of fresh peripheral blood using Ficoll-Paque density gradient centrifugation. Total RNA was extracted with Trizol reagent, and quality was checked on an Agilent 2100 Bioanalyzer. Trimming at the junction amounts to 4 bases on V and 2 bases on J, and the germline ends lie 11 bases apart. CDR3 length: 14 amino acids, cysteine to phenylalanine. Of all the DNA, just the CDR3 is kept, 42 bases in frame from base 1.

Amplification of TCR beta CDR3 regions was carried out from RNA transcripts. The first round of RT-PCR for the TCR CDR3 was performed with the HTBI primer set and the Qiagen OneStep RT-PCR kit. Libraries were constructed in a second round of multiplex PCR, after which size selection and purification were performed. The libraries were sequenced on an Illumina HiSeq2000 using paired-end 100 bp reads. Concerning the study's data processing: SOAPnuke was used to process the raw data, with reads discarded if the reads contained adapters or uncalled bases, had a mean Phred below 15, or lacked an exact constant-primer or identifier match. COPE v1.2.5 was used to merge the high-quality paired reads, and each unique nucleotide sequence was defined as a clonotype. Clonotypes were aligned to IMGT TRBV, TRBD and TRBJ reference segments using MiTCR v1.1. Only V-J combinations with frequency above 0.0001, covering 99% to 99.2% of repertoires, were analysed. A TCS score was defined as the ratio of F50 (clonal expansion) to E x V (chaos), with BLOSUM62-based TCRdist applied between CDR3 peptides within each V-J. Welch's t-statistics and random forest reduced roughly 540 V-J features to roughly 13, which were used in a naive Bayes classifier (R e1071). The Morisita-Horn index was used to measure how similar the thyroid and blood repertoires were. TCRdb passed the public sequencing reads through fastp at Q25 and MiXCR, retaining productive beta sequences. Identical CDR3 proteins give one entry, which carries the most common genes and DNA. These V and J calls rely on TCRdb rather than the paper's analysis. In all, the sample holds 700,000 to 850,000 distinct CDR3 sequences, and roughly 32% of those were seen once. The biggest ten clones account for around 30% of the sample.

At least ten counts were recorded for this clonotype. Its binding antigen is unknown. Base qualities are not at hand, and no much larger clone is one base apart. Paper-wide results and their limitations: Blood samples also contained most of the expanded thyroid clonotypes (frequency above 0.001), which suggests that blood repertoires may reflect thyroid immune responses. In validation, progression to ophthalmopathy was predicted by the model with 55% to 71% sensitivity and around 75% specificity, a median of about 6.4 months before onset. Sample size was not statistically predetermined, and investigators were not blinded to group allocation. Ophthalmopathy was separated from stable hyperthyroidism by a 13 V-J signature model, with around 90% sensitivity and roughly 84% specificity obtained in cross-validation and 80%/75% obtained in testing.

The TCR sequence derives from a woman between 35 and 50 years old with Graves' hyperthyroidism. The sequence links TRBV12-3 or TRBV12-4 to TRBJ1-2; D gene: possibly TRBD1, on 6 matching bases. Sequenced: blood. The bases are TGTGCCAGCAGTTCTGAGCAGGGGAACTATGGCTACACCTTC. This gives the protein CASSSEQGNYGYTF.